One sample yielded the 9 T cell receptor beta chains listed below, sequenced in a study of T-cell reconstitution after alpha-beta-depleted transplantation in children. Unique molecular identifiers were incorporated when the TCRbeta library was constructed. TCRdb independently ran MiXCR on the PCR reads; one entry per CDR3 protein. The sample holds about 900,000 distinct CDR3 sequences, about 26% seen once. Sequenced here: PBMCs, mostly from graft donor cells, sampled 360 days after TCRalphabeta/CD19-depleted stem cell transplant. The receptors derive from a boy less than two years old who had a stem cell transplant for SCID, so the T cells may come from the graft donor.

The chain uses TRBV20-1 and TRBJ2-7; possible D gene TRBD2, 7 bases. The CDR3 consists of 12 residues. The V end was cut by 6 bases, the J end by 3 bases, with 12 bases between. Germline CDR1 is DFQATT and CDR2 is SNEGSKA (reference sequence). CDR3 residues: CSANREGYEQYF. CDR3 nucleotide sequence: TGCAGTGCAAACAGGGAGGGCTACGAGCAGTACTTC.

This sequence joins TRBV20-1 and TRBJ2-1, with no clear D. The CDR3 runs 13 residues. Trimming took off 6 bases at V and 9 bases at J, with 18 bases between the two ends. From germline, CDR1 is DFQATT and CDR2 SNEGSKA (reference sequence). CDR3 nucleotides: TGCAGTGCCAGTACCCGACGGGTCGGTGAGCAGTTCTTC. It specifies CSASTRRVGEQFF.

In nucleotides, the CDR3 is TGTGCCATCAGACCTACAGGGGGCTTAGCAGAGACCCAGTACTTC. Translation: CAIRPTGGLAETQYF. The chain carries TRBV10-3 and TRBJ2-5; TRBD1 matches at 9 bases. J lost 4 bases, V lost 6 bases, and 9 bases had no gene match. Germline lookup yields CDR1 ENHRY and CDR2 SYGVKD. CDR3 length: 15 amino acids.

This chain uses TRBV19 with TRBJ2-1, with 9 bases aligning to TRBD2. Trimming removed 7 bases from V and 6 bases from J; junction bases left unmatched: 13. Germline lookup yields CDR1 LNHDA and CDR2 SQIVND (reference sequence). CDR3 length equals 16 residues. The CDR3 here is CASTNRGGLAGNEQFF. In DNA, the CDR3 is TGTGCCAGTACTAATAGAGGGGGACTAGCAGGCAATGAGCAGTTCTTC. The full variable domain, completed using reference TRBV19 and TRBJ2-1, is DGGITQSPKYLFRKEGQNVTLSCEQNLNHDAMYWYRQDPGQGLRLIYYSQIVNDFQKGDIAEGYSVSREKKESFPLTVTSAQKNPTAFYLCASTNRGGLAGNEQFFGPGTRLTVL.

The J gene is TRBJ1-2, the V gene TRBV6-1; 8 nucleotides agree with TRBD1. The J segment lost 4 bases and the V segment lost 6 bases, leaving 4 bases of the junction unmatched. The CDR3 is 13 residues long. Germline loops: CDR1 MNHNS, CDR2 SASEGT. Here the CDR3 DNA reads TGTGCCAGCAGACGGACAGGGATCTATGGCTACACCTTC. Its protein is CASRRTGIYGYTF.

This clonotype came up a few times. The chain is built from TRBV12-3 or TRBV12-4 and TRBJ2-2; TRBD1 agrees at 9 bases. There are 15 residues in the CDR3. J gave up 6 bases and V 4 bases, and 6 bases lay outside the gene matches. This CDR3 reads CASSWGTGWSGELFF. The DNA of the CDR3 is TGTGCCAGCAGTTGGGGGACAGGGTGGTCCGGGGAGCTGTTTTTT.

This clonotype showed up just once. V gene TRBV20-1 combines with J gene TRBJ2-2, with 9 bases identical to TRBD1. Per the germline V gene, CDR1 is DFQATT and CDR2 is SNEGSKA (reference sequence). Trimming took 6 bases from V and 2 from J; bases not matched to a gene: 7. CDR3 size: 15 residues. This chain's CDR3 is CSAPTGGYNTGELFF. The CDR3 nucleotides read TGCAGTGCCCCTACAGGGGGCTATAACACCGGGGAGCTGTTTTTT.

The chain links TRBV10-2 to TRBJ2-6; 12 nucleotides match TRBD1. Germline V gives CDR1 WSHSY, CDR2 SAAADI. This CDR3 is 18 amino acids long. Trimming at V came to 2 bases and at J to 4 bases, leaving 6 bases not matched to a gene. CDR3 in amino acids: CASSERGQGATGANVLTF. The CDR3 DNA follows: TGCGCCAGCAGTGAGAGGGGACAGGGGGCGACGGGGGCCAACGTCCTGACTTTC.

This clonotype was picked up a small number of times. This rearrangement joins TRBV9 to TRBJ1-1; D not resolved. Trimming took 1 base from V and 6 from J, leaving 10 bases between them. There are 13 residues in the CDR3. Per germline, CDR1 SGDLS and CDR2 YYNGEE. The CDR3 sequence: CASSVTTASEAFF. CDR3 nucleotide sequence: TGTGCCAGCAGCGTAACCACAGCCTCTGAAGCTTTCTTT.